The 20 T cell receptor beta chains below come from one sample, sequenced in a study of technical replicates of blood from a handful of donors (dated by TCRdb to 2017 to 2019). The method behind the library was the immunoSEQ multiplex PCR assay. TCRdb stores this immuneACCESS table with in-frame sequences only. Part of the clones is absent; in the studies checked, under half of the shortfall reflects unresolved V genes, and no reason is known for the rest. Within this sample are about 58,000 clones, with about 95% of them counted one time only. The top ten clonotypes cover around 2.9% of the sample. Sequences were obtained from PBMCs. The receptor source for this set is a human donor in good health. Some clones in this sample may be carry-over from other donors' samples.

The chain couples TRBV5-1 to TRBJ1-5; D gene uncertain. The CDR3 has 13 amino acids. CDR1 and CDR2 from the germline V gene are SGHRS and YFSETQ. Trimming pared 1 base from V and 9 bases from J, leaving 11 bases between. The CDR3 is CASSLYPAGPQHF. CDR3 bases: TGCGCCAGCAGCTTGTATCCGGCGGGGCCCCAGCATTTT.

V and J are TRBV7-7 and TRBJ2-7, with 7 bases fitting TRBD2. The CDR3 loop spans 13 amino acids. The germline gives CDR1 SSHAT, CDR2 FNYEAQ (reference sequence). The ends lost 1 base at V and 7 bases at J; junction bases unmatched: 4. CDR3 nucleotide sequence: TGTGCCAGCAGCTTAGTTTGGGGGGGAGAGCAGTACTTC. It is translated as CASSLVWGGEQYF.

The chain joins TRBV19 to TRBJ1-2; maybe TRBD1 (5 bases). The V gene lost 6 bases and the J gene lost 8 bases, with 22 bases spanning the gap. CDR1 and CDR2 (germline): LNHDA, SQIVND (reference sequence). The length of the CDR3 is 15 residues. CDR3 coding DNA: TGTGCCAGTAGCCCATTTACCCTAGGACAATCAGGCTACACCTTC. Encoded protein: CASSPFTLGQSGYTF.

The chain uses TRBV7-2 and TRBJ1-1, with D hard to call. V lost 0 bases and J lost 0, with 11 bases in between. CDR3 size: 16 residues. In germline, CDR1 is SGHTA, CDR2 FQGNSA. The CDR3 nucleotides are TGTGCCAGCAGCTTAGCGCTCTCACAGCTGAACACTGAAGCTTTCTTT. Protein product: CASSLALSQLNTEAFF.

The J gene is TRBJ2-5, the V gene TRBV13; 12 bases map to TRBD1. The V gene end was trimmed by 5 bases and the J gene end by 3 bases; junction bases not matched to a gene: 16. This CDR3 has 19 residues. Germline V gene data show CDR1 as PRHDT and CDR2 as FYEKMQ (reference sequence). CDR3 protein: CASSALRDRGPDIEETQYF. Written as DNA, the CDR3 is TGTGCCAGCAGCGCTCTCCGGGACAGGGGGCCCGATATTGAAGAGACCCAGTACTTC.

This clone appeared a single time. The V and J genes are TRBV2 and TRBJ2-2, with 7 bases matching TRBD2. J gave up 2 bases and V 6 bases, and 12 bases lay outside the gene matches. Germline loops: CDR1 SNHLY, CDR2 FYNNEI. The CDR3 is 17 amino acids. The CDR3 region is CASRKGAGALNTGELFF. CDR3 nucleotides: TGTGCCAGCAGGAAAGGGGCGGGAGCCCTTAACACCGGGGAGCTGTTTTTT.

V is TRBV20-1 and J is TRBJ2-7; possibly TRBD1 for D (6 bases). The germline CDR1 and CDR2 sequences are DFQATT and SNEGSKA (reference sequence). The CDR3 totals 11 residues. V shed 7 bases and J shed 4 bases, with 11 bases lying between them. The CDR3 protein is CSVPRGYEQYF. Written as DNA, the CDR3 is TGCAGTGTACCCAGGGGTTACGAGCAGTACTTC.

The CDR3 DNA is TGTGCCAGCAGCGCGACCCTAGCGGGAGTGTTTGATACGCAGTATTTT. This gives the protein CASSATLAGVFDTQYF. V is TRBV7-9 and J is TRBJ2-3, with TRBD2 matching 10 bases. Per germline, CDR1 SEHNR and CDR2 FQNEAQ (reference sequence). V dropped 5 bases and J dropped 6; count of bases not matched to a gene: 11. The CDR3 is 16 residues long. The full variable domain, rest sourced from reference TRBV7-9 and TRBJ2-3, is DTGVSQNPRHKITKRGQNVTFRCDPISEHNRLYWYRQTLGQGPEFLTYFQNEAQLEKSRLLSDRFSAERPKGSFSTLEIQRTEQGDSAMYLCASSATLAGVFDTQYFGPGTRLTVL.

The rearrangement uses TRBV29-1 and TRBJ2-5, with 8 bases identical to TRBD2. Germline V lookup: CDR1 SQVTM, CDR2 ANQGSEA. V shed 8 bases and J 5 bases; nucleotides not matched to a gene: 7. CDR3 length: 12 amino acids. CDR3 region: CSTGTSGETQYF. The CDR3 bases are TGCAGCACCGGGACTAGTGGGGAGACCCAGTACTTC.

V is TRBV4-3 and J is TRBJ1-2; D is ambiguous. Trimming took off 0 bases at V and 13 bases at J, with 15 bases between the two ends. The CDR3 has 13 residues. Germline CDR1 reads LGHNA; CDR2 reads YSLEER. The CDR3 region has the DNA TGCGCCAGCAGCCAAGATAGGGTTTCGGGAGGCACCTTC. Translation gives CASSQDRVSGGTF.

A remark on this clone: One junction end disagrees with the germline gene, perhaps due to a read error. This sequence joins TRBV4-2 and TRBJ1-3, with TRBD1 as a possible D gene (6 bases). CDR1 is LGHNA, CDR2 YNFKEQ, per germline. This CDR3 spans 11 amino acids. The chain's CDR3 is CASSQVRTAVF. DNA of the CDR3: TGTGCCAGCAGCCAAGTCAGGACAGCAGTTTTT.

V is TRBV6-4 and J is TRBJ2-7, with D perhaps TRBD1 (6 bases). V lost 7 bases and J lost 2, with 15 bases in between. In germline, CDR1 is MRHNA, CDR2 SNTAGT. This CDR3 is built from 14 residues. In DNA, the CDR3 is TGTGCCAGCAACCACAGGGAGATGGCCTACGAGCAGTACTTC. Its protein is CASNHREMAYEQYF.

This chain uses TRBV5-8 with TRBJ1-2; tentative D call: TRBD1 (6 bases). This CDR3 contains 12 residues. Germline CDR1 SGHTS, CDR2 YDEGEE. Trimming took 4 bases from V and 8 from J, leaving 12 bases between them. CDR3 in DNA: TGTGCCAGCAGCCGGACAGCAAAGGGCTACACCTTC. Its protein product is CASSRTAKGYTF.

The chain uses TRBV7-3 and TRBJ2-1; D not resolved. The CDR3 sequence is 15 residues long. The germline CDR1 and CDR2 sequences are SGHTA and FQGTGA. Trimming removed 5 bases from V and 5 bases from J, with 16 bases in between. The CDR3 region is CASSPLRRVDNEQFF. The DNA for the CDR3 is TGTGCCAGCAGCCCGCTCCGACGGGTTGACAATGAGCAGTTCTTC.

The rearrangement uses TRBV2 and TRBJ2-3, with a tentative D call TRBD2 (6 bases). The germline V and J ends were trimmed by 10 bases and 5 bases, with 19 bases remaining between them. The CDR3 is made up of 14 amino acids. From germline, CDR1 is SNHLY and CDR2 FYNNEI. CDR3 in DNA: TGTGCCACCTCCCGCCTAGCGACCCAAGATACGCAGTATTTT. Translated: CATSRLATQDTQYF.

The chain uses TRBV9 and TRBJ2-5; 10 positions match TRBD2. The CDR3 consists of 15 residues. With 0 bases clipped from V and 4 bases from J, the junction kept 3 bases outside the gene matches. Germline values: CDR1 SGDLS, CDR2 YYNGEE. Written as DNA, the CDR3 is TGTGCCAGCAGCGTAGTTCCTAGCGGGAGAGAGACCCAGTACTTC. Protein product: CASSVVPSGRETQYF.

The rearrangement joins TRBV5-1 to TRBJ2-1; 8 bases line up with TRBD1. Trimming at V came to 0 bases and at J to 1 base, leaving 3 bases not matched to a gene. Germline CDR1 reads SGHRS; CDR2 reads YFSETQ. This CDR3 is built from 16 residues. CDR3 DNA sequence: TGCGCCAGCAGCTTGGATACAGGGGGGTCCTACAATGAGCAGTTCTTC. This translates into CASSLDTGGSYNEQFF.

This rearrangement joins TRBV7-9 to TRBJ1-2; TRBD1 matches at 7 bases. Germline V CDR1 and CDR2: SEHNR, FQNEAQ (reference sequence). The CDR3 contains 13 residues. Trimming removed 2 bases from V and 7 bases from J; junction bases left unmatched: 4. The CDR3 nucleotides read TGTGCCAGCAGCTTAAACAGGGACAGTGGCTACACCTTC. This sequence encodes CASSLNRDSGYTF. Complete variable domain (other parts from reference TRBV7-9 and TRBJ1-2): DTGVSQNPRHKITKRGQNVTFRCDPISEHNRLYWYRQTLGQGPEFLTYFQNEAQLEKSRLLSDRFSAERPKGSFSTLEIQRTEQGDSAMYLCASSLNRDSGYTFGSGTRLTVV.

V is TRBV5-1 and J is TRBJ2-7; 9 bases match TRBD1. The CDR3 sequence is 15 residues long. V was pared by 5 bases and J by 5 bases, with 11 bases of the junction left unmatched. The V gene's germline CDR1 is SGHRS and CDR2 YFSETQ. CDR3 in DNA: TGCGCCAGCAGACCCGGGACAGGGCGTATCCACGAGCAGTACTTC. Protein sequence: CASRPGTGRIHEQYF.

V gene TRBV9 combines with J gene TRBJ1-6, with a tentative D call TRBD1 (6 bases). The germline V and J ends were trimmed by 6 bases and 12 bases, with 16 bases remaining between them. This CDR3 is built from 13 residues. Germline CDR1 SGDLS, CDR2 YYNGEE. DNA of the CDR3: TGTGCCAGCAACGATGGGGAGGGGGGACCCCTCCACTTT. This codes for CASNDGEGGPLHF. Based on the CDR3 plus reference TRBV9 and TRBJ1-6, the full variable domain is DSGVTQTPKHLITATGQRVTLRCSPRSGDLSVYWYQQSLDQGLQFLIQYYNGEERAKGNILERFSAQQFPDLHSELNLSSLELGDSALYFCASNDGEGGPLHFGNGTRLTVT.